The 12 T cell receptor beta chains presented below share a single source sample, sequenced in a study of cytomegalovirus exposure and HLA in healthy donors. Method: immunoSEQ multiplex PCR; TCRdb's copy keeps in-frame clones and lacks some. This table has more than 250,000 clones, around 90% appearing once. Sequences were obtained from PBMCs. These receptors were taken from a woman in her twenties or thirties in good health and CMV-seropositive.

The chain uses TRBV6-1 and TRBJ1-2; possibly TRBD1 for D (6 bases). Trimming removed 1 base at V and 3 bases at J, with 18 bases between. The germline V gene encodes CDR1 MNHNS and CDR2 SASEGT. The CDR3 has 17 residues. CDR3 amino acids: CASSEGNWGTPDYGYTF. The DNA of the CDR3 is TGTGCCAGCAGTGAAGGGAACTGGGGGACACCAGACTATGGCTACACCTTC.

The chain employs TRBV30 and TRBJ1-5; TRBD1 might be the D (6 bases). The CDR3 loop spans 15 amino acids. Trimming pared 1 base from V and 5 bases from J, leaving 15 bases between. The germline CDR1 and CDR2 sequences are GTSNPN and SVGIG (reference sequence). The CDR3 coding sequence is TGTGCCTGGAGTGCCCGTGGCAGGGGCTATCAGCCCCAGCATTTT. Residues: CAWSARGRGYQPQHF.

Only a few counts were recorded for this clone. V is TRBV4-3 and J is TRBJ1-5, with 7 bases fitting TRBD1. The CDR3 covers 16 residues. J lost 3 bases, V lost 1 base, and 6 bases had no gene match. CDR1 and CDR2 (germline): LGHNA, YSLEER. This chain's CDR3 is CASSQVIGGSNQPQHF. The CDR3 bases are TGCGCCAGCAGCCAAGTGATAGGGGGCTCCAATCAGCCCCAGCATTTT.

The chain has TRBV7-6 and TRBJ2-1, with D unresolved. The ends were cut back, 5 bases at V and 5 bases at J, with 7 bases in the middle. Germline V gene data show CDR1 as SGHVS and CDR2 as FNYEAQ. The CDR3 sequence is 12 residues long. The CDR3 sequence is CASSPRNNEQFF. In nucleotides, the CDR3 is TGTGCCAGCAGCCCTAGGAACAATGAGCAGTTCTTC.

The chain carries TRBV6-6 and TRBJ2-7, with 8 nucleotides matching TRBD1. CDR1 is MNHNY and CDR2 is SVGAGI in the germline V gene (reference sequence). This CDR3 is 15 amino acids long. J gave up 1 base and V 5 bases, and 7 bases lay outside the gene matches. In nucleotides, the CDR3 is TGTGCCAGCAGTGATCCGGGACAGGCTTCCTACGAGCAGTACTTC. Translated, it gives CASSDPGQASYEQYF.

A note on this clone: Additional DNA sequences in this sample encode the identical CDR3. V is TRBV27 and J is TRBJ1-1; maybe TRBD1 (5 bases). The germline V gene encodes CDR1 MNHEY and CDR2 SMNVEV (reference sequence). This CDR3 has 14 amino acids. The V and J ends lost 2 bases and 4 bases respectively, with 11 bases between them. This chain's CDR3 is CASSLGQGGTEAFF. CDR3 nucleotide sequence: TGTGCCAGCAGTTTAGGGCAGGGAGGCACTGAAGCTTTCTTT.

The chain recombines TRBV15 with TRBJ1-5; tentatively, D is TRBD1 (6 bases). The germline gives CDR1 LNHNV, CDR2 YYDKDF (reference sequence). The V and J ends lost 0 bases and 8 bases respectively, with 14 bases between them. This CDR3 comprises 15 residues. CDR3 nucleotides: TGTGCCACCAGCAGAGATCAAGGGGGGCTGGAGCCCCAGCATTTT. It codes for CATSRDQGGLEPQHF. Full variable domain (rest looked up from reference TRBV15 and TRBJ1-5): DAMVIQNPRYQVTQFGKPVTLSCSQTLNHNVMYWYQQKSSQAPKLLFHYYDKDFNNEADTPDNFQSRRPNTSFCFLDIRSPGLGDTAMYLCATSRDQGGLEPQHFGDGTRLSIL.

This clone has a single count. The chain has TRBV6-1 and TRBJ2-7, with unresolved D. The V and J ends lost 8 bases and 3 bases respectively, with 11 bases between them. CDR1 MNHNS and CDR2 SASEGT come from the germline V gene. CDR3 length: 12 amino acids. The CDR3 coding sequence is TGTGCCAGCGGGAAACCATACTACGAGCAGTACTTC. This encodes CASGKPYYEQYF.

The genes are TRBV4-1 and TRBJ2-7; D gene uncertain. CDR1 is MGHRA, CDR2 YSYEKL, per germline. Trimming stripped 1 base from V and 2 bases from J, with 3 bases between. The CDR3 sequence is 12 residues long. CDR3 sequence reads: CASSQGTYEQYF. The CDR3 DNA reads TGCGCCAGCAGCCAAGGGACCTACGAGCAGTACTTC.

The chain combines TRBV7-6 with TRBJ1-5; 8 positions agree with TRBD1. V shed 5 bases, J shed 3 bases, and the junction held 3 bases outside the gene matches. The CDR3 loop spans 14 amino acids. Per germline, CDR1 SGHVS and CDR2 FNYEAQ. The CDR3 region has the DNA TGTGCCAGCAGCCTACAGGGGGACAATCAGCCCCAGCATTTT. Amino acids: CASSLQGDNQPQHF.

The chain employs TRBV7-9 and TRBJ1-4; D is perhaps TRBD1 (5 bases). The CDR3 covers 14 residues. V lost 5 bases to trimming and J lost 5 bases, with 12 bases between them. CDR1 is SEHNR, CDR2 FQNEAQ, per germline (reference sequence). CDR3 sequence reads: CASSQGLTNEKLFF. CDR3 in DNA: TGTGCCAGCAGCCAGGGACTGACGAATGAAAAACTGTTTTTT.

In DNA, the CDR3 is TGTGCCAGCCTACCTGACAGGCCGAACACTGAAGCTTTCTTT. It translates to CASLPDRPNTEAFF. The chain recombines TRBV7-2 with TRBJ1-1; weak D call: TRBD1 (6 bases). CDR1 and CDR2 from the germline V gene are SGHTA and FQGNSA. V was pared by 8 bases and J by 1 base, with 14 bases between. CDR3 length equals 14 residues.